This T cell receptor (beta chain) was sequenced during a study of blood T cell repertoires in COVID-19. CDR3 length: 14 residues. CDR1 and CDR2 (germline): KGHDR, SFDVKD. V shed 3 bases, J shed 7 bases, and the junction held 6 bases outside the gene matches. Sequencing used immunoSEQ multiplex PCR; TCRdb keeps in-frame clones, though not all of them. The data hold 300,000 to 450,000 clones, with more than 70% observed a single time. This chain connects TRBV24-1 to TRBJ1-1, with 8 bases matching TRBD1. This receptor was obtained from a woman in her twenties or thirties who had been exposed to COVID-19. The sample comprised PBMCs or T cells enriched from blood (not recorded which). CDR3 loop: CATSDTRGLGEAFF. The CDR3 bases are TGTGCCACCAGTGATACCAGGGGGCTTGGTGAAGCTTTCTTT.